The TCR beta chain under discussion was sequenced for a study of T cells in Graves' hyperthyroidism and ophthalmopathy. Amplified regions were TCR beta CDR3 sequences from RNA transcripts. HTBI primers were employed in a first-round RT-PCR of the TCR CDR3. TCRdb re-called the multiplex PCR reads with MiXCR, one entry per CDR3 protein. The sample has hundreds of thousands of distinct CDR3 sequences; less than 15% are singletons. Absent ophthalmopathy progression within 18 months defined stable Graves' hyperthyroidism. Overall study results and limits: A model built on 13 V-J features separated ophthalmopathy from stable hyperthyroidism.

This clonotype was seen ten or more times. Antigen specificity is unknown. The TCR originated in a woman aged 40 to 49 with Graves' hyperthyroidism. The source material was blood.

The DNA of the CDR3 is TGTGCCAGCAGCCAGGGACTAGCGGGCTCCAGCTCCTACGAGCAGTACTTC. This codes for CASSQGLAGSSSYEQYF. The rearrangement links TRBV7-2 to TRBJ2-7; 12 positions match TRBD2. V lost 5 bases and J lost 0; bases outside the gene matches: 8. The CDR3 contains 17 residues. From germline, CDR1 is SGHTA and CDR2 FQGNSA.